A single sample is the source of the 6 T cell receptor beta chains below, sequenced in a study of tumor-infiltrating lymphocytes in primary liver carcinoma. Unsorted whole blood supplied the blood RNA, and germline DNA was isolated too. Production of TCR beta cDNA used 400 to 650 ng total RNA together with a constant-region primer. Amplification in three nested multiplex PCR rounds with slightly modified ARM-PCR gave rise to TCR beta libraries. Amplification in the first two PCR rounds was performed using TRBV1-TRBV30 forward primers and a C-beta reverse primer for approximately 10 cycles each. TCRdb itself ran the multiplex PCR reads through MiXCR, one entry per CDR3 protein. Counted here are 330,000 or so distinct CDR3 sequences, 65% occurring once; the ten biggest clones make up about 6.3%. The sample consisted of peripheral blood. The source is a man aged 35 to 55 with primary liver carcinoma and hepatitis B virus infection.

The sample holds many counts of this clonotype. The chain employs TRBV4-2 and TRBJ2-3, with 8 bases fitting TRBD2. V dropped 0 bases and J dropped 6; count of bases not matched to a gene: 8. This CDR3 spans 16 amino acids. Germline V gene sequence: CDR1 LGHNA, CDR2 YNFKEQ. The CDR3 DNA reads TGTGCCAGCAGCCAAGATGGGACGGGAGGGCCCGATACGCAGTATTTT. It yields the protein CASSQDGTGGPDTQYF.

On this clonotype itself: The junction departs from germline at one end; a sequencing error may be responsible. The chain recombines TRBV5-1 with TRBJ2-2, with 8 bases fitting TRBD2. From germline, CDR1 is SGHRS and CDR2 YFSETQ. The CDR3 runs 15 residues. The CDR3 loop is CASSFAGGNTGELFF. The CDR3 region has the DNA TGCGCCAGCAGCTTCGCGGGGGGAAACACCGGCGAGCTGTTTTTT.

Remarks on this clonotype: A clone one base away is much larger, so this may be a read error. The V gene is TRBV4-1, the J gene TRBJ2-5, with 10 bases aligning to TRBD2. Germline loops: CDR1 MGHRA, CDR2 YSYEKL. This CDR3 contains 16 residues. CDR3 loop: CAGSQGLAGGQETQYF. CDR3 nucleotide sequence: TGCGCCGGCAGCCAAGGGTTAGCGGGAGGACAAGAGACCCAGTACTTC.

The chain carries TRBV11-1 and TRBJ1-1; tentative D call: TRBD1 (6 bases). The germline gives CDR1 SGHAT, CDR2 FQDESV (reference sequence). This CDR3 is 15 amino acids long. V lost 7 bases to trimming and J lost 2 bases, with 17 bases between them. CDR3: CASIATGVGNTEAFF. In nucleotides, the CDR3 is TGTGCCAGCATTGCGACAGGTGTGGGCAACACTGAAGCTTTCTTT.

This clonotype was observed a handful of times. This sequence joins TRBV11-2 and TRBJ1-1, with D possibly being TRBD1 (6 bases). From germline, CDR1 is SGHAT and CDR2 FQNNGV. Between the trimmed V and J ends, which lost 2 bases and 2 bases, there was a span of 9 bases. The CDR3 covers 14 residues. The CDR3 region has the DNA TGTGCCAGCAGCTTAATACAGGGCAACACTGAAGCTTTCTTT. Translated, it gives CASSLIQGNTEAFF. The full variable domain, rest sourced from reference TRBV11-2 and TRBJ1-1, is EAGVAQSPRYKIIEKRQSVAFWCNPISGHATLYWYQQILGQGPKLLIQFQNNGVVDDSQLPKDRFSAERLKGVDSTLKIQPAKLEDSAVYLCASSLIQGNTEAFFGQGTRLTVV.

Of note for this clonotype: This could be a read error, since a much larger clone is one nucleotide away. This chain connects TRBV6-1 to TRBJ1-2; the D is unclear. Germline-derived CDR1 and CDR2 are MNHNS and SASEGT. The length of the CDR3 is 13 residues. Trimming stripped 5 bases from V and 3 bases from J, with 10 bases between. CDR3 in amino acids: CASSSLQHYGYTF. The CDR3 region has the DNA TGTGCCAGCAGTAGCCTACAGCACTATGGCTACACCTTC.